This T cell receptor (beta chain) was recorded in a study of PD-1 blockade in classical Hodgkin lymphoma. Overall study results and limits: It was reported that newly diagnosed patients had less baseline TCR diversity than healthy donors. The study found that TCR diversity rose significantly by C4D1 in CD4+ but not CD8+ cells. Whoever responded completely had baseline diversity much like that seen in newly diagnosed patients.

Every patient had relapsed following autologous stem cell transplantation, and cohorts differed in brentuximab vedotin exposure. Patients reached a best response of complete response, partial response or progressive disease. V lost 6 bases and J lost 3, with 11 bases in between. Per germline, CDR1 SGHTA and CDR2 FQGTGA. The CDR3 totals 13 residues. The protocol was immunoSEQ multiplex PCR, while the TCRdb copy is restricted to in-frame clones and leaves out a portion. The table lists about 30,000 clones, approximately 81% of them singletons. Only a few counts were recorded for this clone. Its antigen is currently unknown.

The clonotype comes from a human donor with classical Hodgkin lymphoma. Source: peripheral blood mononuclear cells (PBMCs), taken before the second cycle of nivolumab. The chain is built from TRBV7-3 and TRBJ2-5; a possible D gene is TRBD1 (6 bases). The CDR3 loop reads CASSWGHEETQYF. The CDR3 DNA follows: TGTGCCAGCAGTTGGGGGCATGAAGAGACCCAGTACTTC.